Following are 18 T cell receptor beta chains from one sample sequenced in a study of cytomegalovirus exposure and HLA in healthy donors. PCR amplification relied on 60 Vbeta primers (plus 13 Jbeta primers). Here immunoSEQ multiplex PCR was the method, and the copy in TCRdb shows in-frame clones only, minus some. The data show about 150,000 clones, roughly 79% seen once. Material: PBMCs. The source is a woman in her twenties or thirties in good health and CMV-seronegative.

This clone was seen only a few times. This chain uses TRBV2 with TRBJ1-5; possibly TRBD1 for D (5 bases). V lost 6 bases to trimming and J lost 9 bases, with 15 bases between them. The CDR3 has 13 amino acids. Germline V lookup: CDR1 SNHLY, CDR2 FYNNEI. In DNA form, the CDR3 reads TGTGCCAGCAGGCAAAGGGGCCCGGTGCCCCAGCATTTT. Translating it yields CASRQRGPVPQHF.

The chain's CDR3 is CASSEGTGYYGYTF. In nucleotides, the CDR3 is TGTGCCAGCAGTGAGGGGACAGGGTACTATGGCTACACCTTC. The V gene is TRBV6-1, the J gene TRBJ1-2, with 9 bases matching TRBD1. V was clipped by 3 bases and J by 3 bases; unmatched bases: 2. This CDR3 region has 14 residues. Germline lookup yields CDR1 MNHNS and CDR2 SASEGT.

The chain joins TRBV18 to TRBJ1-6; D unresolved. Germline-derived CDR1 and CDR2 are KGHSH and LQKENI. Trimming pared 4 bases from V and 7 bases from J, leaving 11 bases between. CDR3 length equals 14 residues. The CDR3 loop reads CASSQTPGNSPLHF. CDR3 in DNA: TGTGCCAGCTCACAAACCCCGGGGAATTCACCCCTCCACTTT.

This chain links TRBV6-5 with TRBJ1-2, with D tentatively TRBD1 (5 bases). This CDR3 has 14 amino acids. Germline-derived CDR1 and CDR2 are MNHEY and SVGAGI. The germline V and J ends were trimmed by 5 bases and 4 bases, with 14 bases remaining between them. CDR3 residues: CASSPRATAYGYTF. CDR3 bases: TGTGCCAGCAGTCCCAGGGCCACCGCCTATGGCTACACCTTC.

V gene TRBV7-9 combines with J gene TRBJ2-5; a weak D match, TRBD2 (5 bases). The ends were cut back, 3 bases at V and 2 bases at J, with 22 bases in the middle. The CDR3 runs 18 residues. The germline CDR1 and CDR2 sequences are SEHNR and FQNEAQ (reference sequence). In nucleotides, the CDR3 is TGTGCCAGCAGCTTGATACGGGGTAATGGTTTTGGACAAGAGACCCAGTACTTC. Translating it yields CASSLIRGNGFGQETQYF.

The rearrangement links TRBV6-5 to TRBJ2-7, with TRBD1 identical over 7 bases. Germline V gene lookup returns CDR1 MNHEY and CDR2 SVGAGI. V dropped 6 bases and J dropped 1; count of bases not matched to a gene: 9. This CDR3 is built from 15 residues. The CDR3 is CASSEPRQGSYEQYF. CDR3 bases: TGTGCCAGCAGCGAGCCCCGACAGGGTTCCTACGAGCAGTACTTC.

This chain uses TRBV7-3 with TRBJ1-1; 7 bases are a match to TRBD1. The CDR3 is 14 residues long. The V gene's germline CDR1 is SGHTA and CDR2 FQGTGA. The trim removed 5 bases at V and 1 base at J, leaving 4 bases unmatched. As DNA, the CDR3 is TGTGCCAGCAGCCCCGGGACAGCGAACACTGAAGCTTTCTTT. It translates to CASSPGTANTEAFF. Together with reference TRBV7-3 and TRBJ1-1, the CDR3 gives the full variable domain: GAGVSQTPSNKVTEKGKYVELRCDPISGHTALYWYRQSLGQGPEFLIYFQGTGAADDSGLPNDRFFAVRPEGSVSTLKIQRTERGDSAVYLCASSPGTANTEAFFGQGTRLTVV.

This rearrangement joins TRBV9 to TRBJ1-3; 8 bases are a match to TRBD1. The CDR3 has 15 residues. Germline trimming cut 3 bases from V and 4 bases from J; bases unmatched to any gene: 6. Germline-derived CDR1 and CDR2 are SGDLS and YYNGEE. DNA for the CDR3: TGTGCCAGCAGCGCTTCCCAGGGGGCGGGAAACACCATATATTTT. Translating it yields CASSASQGAGNTIYF.

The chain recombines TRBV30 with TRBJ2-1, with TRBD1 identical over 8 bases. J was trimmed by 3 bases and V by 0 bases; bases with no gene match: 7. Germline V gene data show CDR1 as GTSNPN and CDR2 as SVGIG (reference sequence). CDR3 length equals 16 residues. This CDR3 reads CAWSVRADRDYNEQFF. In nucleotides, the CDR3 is TGTGCCTGGAGTGTAAGGGCGGACAGGGACTACAATGAGCAGTTCTTC.

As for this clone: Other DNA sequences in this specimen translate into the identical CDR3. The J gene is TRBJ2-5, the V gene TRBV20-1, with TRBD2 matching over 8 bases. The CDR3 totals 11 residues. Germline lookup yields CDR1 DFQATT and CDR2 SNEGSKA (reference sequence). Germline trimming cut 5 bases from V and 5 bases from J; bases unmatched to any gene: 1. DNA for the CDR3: TGCAGTGCTCGGGGGGGGGAGACCCAGTACTTC. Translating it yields CSARGGETQYF.

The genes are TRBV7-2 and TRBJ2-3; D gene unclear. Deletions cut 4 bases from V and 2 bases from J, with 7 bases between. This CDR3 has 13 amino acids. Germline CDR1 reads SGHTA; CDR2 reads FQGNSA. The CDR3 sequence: CASSSYNTDTQYF. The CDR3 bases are TGTGCCAGCAGCTCATACAACACAGATACGCAGTATTTT. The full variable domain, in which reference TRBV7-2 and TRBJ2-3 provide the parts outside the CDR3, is GAGVSQSPSNKVTEKGKDVELRCDPISGHTALYWYRQSLGQGLEFLIYFQGNSAPDKSGLPSDRFSAERTGGSVSTLTIQRTQQEDSAVYLCASSSYNTDTQYFGPGTRLTVL.

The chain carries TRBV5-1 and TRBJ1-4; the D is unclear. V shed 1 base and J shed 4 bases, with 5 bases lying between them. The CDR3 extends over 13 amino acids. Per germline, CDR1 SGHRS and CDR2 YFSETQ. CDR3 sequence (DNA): TGCGCCAGCAGCTTGAATAGTAATGAAAAACTGTTTTTT. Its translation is CASSLNSNEKLFF.

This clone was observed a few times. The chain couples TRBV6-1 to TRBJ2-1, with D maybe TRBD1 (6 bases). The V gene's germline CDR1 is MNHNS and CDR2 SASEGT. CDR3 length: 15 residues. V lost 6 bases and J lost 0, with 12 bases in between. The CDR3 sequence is CASSRTESSYNEQFF. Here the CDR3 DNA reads TGTGCCAGCAGCCGGACAGAGAGCTCCTACAATGAGCAGTTCTTC.

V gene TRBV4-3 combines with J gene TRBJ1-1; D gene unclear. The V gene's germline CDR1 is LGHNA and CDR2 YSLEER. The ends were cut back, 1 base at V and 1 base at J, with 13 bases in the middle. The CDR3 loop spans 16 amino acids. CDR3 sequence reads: CASSQGEESSNTEAFF. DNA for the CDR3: TGCGCCAGCAGCCAAGGGGAGGAGTCGTCGAACACTGAAGCTTTCTTT.

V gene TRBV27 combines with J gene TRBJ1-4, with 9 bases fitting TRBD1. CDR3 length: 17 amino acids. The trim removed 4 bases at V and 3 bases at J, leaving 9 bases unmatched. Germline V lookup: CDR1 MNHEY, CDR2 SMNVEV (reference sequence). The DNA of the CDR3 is TGTGCCAGCAGTTCACCCGGACAGGGGCTTGCTAATGAAAAACTGTTTTTT. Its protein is CASSSPGQGLANEKLFF. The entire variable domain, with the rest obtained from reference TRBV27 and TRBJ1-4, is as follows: EAQVTQNPRYLITVTGKKLTVTCSQNMNHEYMSWYRQDPGLGLRQIYYSMNVEVTDKGDVPEGYKVSRKEKRNFPLILESPSPNQTSLYFCASSSPGQGLANEKLFFGSGTQLSVL.

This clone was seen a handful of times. The CDR3 nucleotides are TGTGCCAGCAGTTTTTCTGTGGTCAGGGGGCGCAGCACCGGGGAGCTGTTTTTT. As protein: CASSFSVVRGRSTGELFF. J is TRBJ2-2 and V is TRBV27; 8 nucleotides agree with TRBD1. V gave up 3 bases and J gave up 4 bases; unmatched junction bases: 13. The CDR3 length is 18 residues. The germline gives CDR1 MNHEY, CDR2 SMNVEV (reference sequence).

The CDR3 loop is CASSPLDRGLMNTEAFF. The DNA for the CDR3 is TGTGCCAGCAGCCCGCTGGACAGGGGGCTTATGAACACTGAAGCTTTCTTT. V and J are TRBV7-6 and TRBJ1-1; 11 positions match TRBD1. The V gene end was trimmed by 5 bases and the J gene end by 0 bases; junction bases not matched to a gene: 8. This CDR3 is 17 amino acids long. Germline lookup yields CDR1 SGHVS and CDR2 FNYEAQ.

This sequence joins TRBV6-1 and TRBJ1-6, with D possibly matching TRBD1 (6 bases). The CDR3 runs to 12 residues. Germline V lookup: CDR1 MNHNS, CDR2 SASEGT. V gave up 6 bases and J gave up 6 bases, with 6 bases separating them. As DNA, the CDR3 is TGTGCCAGCAGGGACAGTAATTCACCCCTCCACTTT. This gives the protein CASRDSNSPLHF.